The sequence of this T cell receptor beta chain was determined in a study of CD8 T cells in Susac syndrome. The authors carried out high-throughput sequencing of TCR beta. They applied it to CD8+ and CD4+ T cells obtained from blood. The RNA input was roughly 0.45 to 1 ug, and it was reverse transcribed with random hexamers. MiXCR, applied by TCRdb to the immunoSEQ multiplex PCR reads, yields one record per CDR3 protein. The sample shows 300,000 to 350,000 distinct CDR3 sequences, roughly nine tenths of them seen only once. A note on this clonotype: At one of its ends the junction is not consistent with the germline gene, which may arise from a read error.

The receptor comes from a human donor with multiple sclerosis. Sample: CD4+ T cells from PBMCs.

CDR3 loop: CANSPRDSHQETQYF. The DNA of the CDR3 is TGTGCCAACAGCCCCAGGGACTCCCACCAAGAGACCCAGTACTTC. The chain recombines TRBV9 with TRBJ2-5, with D possibly matching TRBD2 (6 bases). The germline V gene encodes CDR1 SGDLS and CDR2 YYNGEE. This CDR3 contains 15 residues.